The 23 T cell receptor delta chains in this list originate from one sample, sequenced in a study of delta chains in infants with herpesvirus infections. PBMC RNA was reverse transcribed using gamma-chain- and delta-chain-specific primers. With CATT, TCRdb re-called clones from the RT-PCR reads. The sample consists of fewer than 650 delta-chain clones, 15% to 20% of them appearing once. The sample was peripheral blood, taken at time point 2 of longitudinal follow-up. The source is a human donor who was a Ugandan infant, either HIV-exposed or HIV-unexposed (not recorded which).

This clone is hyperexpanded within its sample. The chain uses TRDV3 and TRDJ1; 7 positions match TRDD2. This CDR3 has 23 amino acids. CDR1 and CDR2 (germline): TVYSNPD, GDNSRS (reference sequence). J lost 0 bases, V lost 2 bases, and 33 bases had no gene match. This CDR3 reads CAFFVWRPSSNILRELYTDKLIF. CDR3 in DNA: TGTGCCTTTTTTGTGTGGCGACCTTCCTCGAACATACTGAGGGAGTTGTACACCGATAAACTCATCTTT.

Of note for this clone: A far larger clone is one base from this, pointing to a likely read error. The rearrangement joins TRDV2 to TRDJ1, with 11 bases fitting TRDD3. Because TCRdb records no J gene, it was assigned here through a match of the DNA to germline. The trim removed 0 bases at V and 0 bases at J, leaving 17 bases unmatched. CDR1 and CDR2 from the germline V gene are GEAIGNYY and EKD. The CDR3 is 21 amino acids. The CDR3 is CACDTLSMGDTRRLHTDKLIF. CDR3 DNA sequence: TGTGCCTGTGACACCCTATCGATGGGGGATACGCGCCGCTTGCACACCGATAAACTCATCTTT.

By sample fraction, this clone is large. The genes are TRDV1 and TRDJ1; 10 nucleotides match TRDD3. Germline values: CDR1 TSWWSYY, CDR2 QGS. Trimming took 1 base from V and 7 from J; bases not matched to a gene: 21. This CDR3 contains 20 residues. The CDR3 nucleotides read TGTGCTCTTGGGGAACCCCCTAGGTCCTCACTACTGGGGGATCGCGGTAAACTCATCTTT. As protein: CALGEPPRSSLLGDRGKLIF.

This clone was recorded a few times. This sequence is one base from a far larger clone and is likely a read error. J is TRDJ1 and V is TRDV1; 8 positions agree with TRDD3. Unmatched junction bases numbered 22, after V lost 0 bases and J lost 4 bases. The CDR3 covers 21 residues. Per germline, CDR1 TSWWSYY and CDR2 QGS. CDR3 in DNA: TGTGCTCTTGGGGAACTATCACGTCTCACCAGGGATACGCAACCCTTCGATAAACTCATCTTT. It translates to CALGELSRLTRDTQPFDKLIF.

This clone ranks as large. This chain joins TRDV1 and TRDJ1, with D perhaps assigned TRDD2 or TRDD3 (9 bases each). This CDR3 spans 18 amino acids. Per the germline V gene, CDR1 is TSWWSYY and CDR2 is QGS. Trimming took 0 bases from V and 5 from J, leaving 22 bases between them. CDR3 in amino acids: CALGELLPTGDTRDKLIF. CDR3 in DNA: TGTGCTCTTGGGGAACTCCTTCCTACCGGGGATACGCGGGATAAACTCATCTTT.

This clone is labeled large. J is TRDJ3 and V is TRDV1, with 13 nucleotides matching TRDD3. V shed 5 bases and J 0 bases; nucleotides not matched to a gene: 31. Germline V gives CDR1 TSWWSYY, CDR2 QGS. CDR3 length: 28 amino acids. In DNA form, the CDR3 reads TGTGCTCTTGGGCCACTCGGGCCTTCCTACGTCGGGGTACTGGGGGATACGCAAAGCTCCTGGGACACCCGACAGATGTTTTTC. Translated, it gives CALGPLGPSYVGVLGDTQSSWDTRQMFF.

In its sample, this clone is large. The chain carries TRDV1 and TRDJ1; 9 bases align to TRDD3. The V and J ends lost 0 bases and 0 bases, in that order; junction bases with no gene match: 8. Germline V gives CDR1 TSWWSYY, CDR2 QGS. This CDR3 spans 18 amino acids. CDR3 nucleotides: TGTGCTCTTGGGGAACTTCTCGGGGGATACTCCTACACCGATAAACTCATCTTT. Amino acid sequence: CALGELLGGYSYTDKLIF.

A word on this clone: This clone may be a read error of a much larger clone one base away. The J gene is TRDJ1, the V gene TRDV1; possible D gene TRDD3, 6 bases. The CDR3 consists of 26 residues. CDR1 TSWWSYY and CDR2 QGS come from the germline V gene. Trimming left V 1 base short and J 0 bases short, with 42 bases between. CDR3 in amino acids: CALGEPGRVLWPPLMGGDSYTDKLIF. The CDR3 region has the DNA TGTGCTCTTGGGGAACCGGGTAGGGTTTTATGGCCTCCCTTGATGGGGGGAGATTCCTACACCGATAAACTCATCTTT.

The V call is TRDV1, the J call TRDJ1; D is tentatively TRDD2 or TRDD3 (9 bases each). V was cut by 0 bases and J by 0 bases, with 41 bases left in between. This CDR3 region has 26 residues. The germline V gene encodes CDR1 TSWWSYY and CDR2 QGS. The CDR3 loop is CALGELQIPRAFLQLGEASYTDKLIF. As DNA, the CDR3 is TGTGCTCTTGGGGAACTCCAGATCCCCAGGGCCTTCCTACAACTGGGGGAGGCGTCGTACACCGATAAACTCATCTTT.

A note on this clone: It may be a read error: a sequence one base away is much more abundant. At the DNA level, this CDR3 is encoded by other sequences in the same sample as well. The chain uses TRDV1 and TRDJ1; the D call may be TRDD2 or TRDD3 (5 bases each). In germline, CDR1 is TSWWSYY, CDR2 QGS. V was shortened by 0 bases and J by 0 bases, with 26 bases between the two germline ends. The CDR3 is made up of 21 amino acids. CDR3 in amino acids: CALGELYPSPSVGMYTDKLIF. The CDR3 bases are TGTGCTCTTGGGGAACTATATCCTTCGCCCTCAGTAGGGATGTACACCGATAAACTCATCTTT.

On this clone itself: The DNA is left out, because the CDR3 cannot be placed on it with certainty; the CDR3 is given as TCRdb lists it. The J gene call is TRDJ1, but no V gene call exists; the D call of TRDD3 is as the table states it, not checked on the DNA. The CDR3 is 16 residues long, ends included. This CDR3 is CASTGGYACHADKLIF.

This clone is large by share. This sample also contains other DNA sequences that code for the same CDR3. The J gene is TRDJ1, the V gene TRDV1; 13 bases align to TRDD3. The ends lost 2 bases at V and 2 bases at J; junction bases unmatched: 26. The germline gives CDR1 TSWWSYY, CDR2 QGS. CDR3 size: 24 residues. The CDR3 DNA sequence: TGTGCTCTTGGGGAAAGGCCTTCCTACGGTGAGGTACTGGGGGATACGGGGGAGACCGATAAACTCATCTTT. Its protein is CALGERPSYGEVLGDTGETDKLIF.

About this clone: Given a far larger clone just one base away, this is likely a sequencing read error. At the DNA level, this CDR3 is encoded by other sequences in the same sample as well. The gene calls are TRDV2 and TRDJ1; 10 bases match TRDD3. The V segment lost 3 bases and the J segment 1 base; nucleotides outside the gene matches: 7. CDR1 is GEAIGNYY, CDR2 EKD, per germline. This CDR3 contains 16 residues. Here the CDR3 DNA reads TGTGCCTGTGACGCGCTACTGGGGGATGTCACCGATAAACTCATCTTT. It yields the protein CACDALLGDVTDKLIF.

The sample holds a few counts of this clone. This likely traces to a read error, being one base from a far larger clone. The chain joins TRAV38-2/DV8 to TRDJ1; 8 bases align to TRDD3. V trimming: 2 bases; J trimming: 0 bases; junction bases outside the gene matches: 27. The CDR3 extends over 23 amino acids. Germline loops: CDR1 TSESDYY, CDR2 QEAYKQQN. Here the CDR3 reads CAYRRTFIPKLVLGGPYTDKLIF. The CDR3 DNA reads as TGTGCTTATAGGAGGACCTTCATACCAAAACTCGTACTGGGGGGCCCGTACACCGATAAACTCATCTTT.

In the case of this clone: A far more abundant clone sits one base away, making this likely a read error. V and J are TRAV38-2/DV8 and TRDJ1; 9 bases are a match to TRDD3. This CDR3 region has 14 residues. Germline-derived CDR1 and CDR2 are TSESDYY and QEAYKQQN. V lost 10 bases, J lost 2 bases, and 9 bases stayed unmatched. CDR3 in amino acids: CAAIGLGETDKLIF. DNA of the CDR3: TGTGCTGCGATTGGACTGGGGGAGACCGATAAACTCATCTTT.

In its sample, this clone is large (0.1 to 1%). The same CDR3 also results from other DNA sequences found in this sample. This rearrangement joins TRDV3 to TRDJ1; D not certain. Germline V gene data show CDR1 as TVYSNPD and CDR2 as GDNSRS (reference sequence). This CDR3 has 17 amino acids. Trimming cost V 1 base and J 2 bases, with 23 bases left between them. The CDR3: CAFIRGLGTPKTDKLIF. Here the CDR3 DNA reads TGTGCCTTTATAAGGGGTTTGGGAACTCCCAAGACCGATAAACTCATCTTT.

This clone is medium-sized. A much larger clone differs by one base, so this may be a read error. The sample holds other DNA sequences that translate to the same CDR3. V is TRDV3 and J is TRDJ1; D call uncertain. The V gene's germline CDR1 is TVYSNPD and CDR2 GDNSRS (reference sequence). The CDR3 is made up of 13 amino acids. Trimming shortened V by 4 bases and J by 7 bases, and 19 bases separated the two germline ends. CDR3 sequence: CASSQRPLGKLIF. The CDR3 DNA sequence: TGTGCCTCTAGTCAGCGACCACTTGGTAAACTCATCTTT.

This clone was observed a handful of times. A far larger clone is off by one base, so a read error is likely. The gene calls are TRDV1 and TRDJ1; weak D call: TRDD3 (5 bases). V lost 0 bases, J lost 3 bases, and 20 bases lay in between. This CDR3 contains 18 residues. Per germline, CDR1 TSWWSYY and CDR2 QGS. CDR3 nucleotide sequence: TGTGCTCTTGGGGAACTAGGCCCTAGGGGGTTGGGGTCCGATAAACTCATCTTT. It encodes CALGELGPRGLGSDKLIF.

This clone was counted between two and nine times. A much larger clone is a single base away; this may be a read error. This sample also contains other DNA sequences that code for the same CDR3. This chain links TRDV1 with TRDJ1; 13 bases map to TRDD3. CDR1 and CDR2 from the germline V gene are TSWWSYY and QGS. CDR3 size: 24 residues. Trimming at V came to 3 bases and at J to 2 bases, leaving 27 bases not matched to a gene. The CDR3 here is CALGERPSYGEVLGDTGETDKLIF. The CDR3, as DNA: TGTGCTCTTGGGGAGAGGCCTTCCTACGGTGAGGTACTGGGGGATACGGGGGAGACCGATAAACTCATCTTT.

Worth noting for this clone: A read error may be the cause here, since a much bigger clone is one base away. CDR3 sequence (DNA): TGTGCCTGTGACATTCTTTCTCTCGGGCTTCCTGCGTCTGGGGGATCGTACACCGATAAACTCATCTTT. Translated: CACDILSLGLPASGGSYTDKLIF. V gene TRDV2 combines with J gene TRDJ1; 9 bases fit TRDD3. TCRdb records no J gene; here it was assigned by comparing the DNA to germline. Per the germline V gene, CDR1 is GEAIGNYY and CDR2 is EKD. CDR3 length: 23 residues. With 2 bases clipped from V and 0 bases from J, the junction kept 27 bases outside the gene matches.

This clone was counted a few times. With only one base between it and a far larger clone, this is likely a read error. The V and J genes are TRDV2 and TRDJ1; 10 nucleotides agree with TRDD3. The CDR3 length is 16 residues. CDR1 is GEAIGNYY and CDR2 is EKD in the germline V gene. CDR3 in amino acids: CACDALLGDVTNKLIF. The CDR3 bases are TGTGCCTGTGACGCTCTACTGGGGGATGTCACCAATAAACTCATCTTT.

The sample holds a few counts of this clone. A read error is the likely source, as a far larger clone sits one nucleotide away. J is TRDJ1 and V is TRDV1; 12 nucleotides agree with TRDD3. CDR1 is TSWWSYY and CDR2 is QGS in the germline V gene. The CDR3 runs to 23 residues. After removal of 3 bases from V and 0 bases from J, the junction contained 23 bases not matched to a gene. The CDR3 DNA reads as TGTGCTCTTGGGGAGCACCGTCTCCTACTGGGGGATACCTCGTCATCTTACACCGATAAACTCATCTTT. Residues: CALGEHRLLLGDTSSSYTDKLIF.

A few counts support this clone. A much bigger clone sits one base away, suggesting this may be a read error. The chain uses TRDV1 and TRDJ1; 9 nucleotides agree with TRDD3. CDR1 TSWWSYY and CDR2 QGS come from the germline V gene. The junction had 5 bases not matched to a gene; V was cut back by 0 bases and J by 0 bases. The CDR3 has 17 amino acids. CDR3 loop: CALGELDWGTDTDKLIF. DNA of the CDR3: TGTGCTCTTGGGGAACTGGACTGGGGGACCGACACCGATAAACTCATCTTT.